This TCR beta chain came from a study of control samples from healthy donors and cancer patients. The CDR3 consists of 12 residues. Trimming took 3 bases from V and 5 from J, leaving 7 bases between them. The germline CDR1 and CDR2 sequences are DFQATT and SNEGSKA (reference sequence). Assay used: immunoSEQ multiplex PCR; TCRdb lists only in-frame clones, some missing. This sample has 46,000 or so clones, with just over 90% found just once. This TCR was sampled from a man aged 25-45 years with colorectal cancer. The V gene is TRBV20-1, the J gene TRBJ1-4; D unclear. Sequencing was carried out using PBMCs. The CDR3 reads CSASRRNEKLFF. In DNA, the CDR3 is TGCAGTGCTAGTAGGCGGAATGAAAAACTGTTTTTT.